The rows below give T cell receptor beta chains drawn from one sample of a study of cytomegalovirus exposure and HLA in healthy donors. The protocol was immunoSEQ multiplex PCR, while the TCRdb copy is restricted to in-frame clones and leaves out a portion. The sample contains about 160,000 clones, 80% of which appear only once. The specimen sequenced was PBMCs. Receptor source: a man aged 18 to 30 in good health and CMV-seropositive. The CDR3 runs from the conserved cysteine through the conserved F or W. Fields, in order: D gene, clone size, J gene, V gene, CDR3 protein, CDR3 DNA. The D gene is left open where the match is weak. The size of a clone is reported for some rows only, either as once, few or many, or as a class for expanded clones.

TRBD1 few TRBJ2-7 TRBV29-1 CSVDGGQGPGEQYF TGCAGCGTTGACGGGGGACAGGGACCGGGCGAGCAGTACTTC
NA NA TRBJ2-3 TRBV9 CASSVDFQGKGDTQYF TGTGCCAGCAGCGTAGATTTCCAGGGGAAAGGTGATACGCAGTATTTT
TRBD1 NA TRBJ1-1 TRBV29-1 CSVDRDTEAFF TGCAGCGTCGACAGGGACACTGAAGCTTTCTTT
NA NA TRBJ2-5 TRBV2 CASSGRLWQGQETQYF TGTGCCAGCAGTGGGAGACTGTGGCAGGGCCAAGAGACCCAGTACTTC
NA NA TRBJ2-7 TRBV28 CASSSSDGSYEQYF TGTGCCAGCAGTTCTAGCGACGGATCCTACGAGCAGTACTTC
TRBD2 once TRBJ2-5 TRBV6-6 CASRPLGGERQETQYF TGTGCCAGCAGACCACTGGGAGGGGAGCGGCAAGAGACCCAGTACTTC
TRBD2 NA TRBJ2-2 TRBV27 CASSSGGLGGELFF TGTGCCAGCAGTTCGGGAGGGTTGGGCGGGGAGCTGTTTTTT
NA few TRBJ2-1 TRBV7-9 CASSLAYLNEQFF TGTGCCAGCAGCTTAGCCTACCTTAATGAGCAGTTCTTC
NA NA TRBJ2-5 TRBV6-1 CASTDWTAQETQYF TGTGCCAGCACCGATTGGACAGCCCAAGAGACCCAGTACTTC
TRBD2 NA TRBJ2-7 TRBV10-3 CAIRGGSDEQYF TGTGCCATCAGGGGGGGGAGCGACGAGCAGTACTTC
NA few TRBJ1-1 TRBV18 CASSSLPPMVQFRAEAFF TGTGCCAGCTCATCGCTACCCCCAATGGTACAGTTCAGGGCTGAAGCTTTCTTT
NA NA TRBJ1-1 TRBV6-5 CASSSRQLEAFF TGTGCCAGCAGTTCTAGACAGCTGGAAGCTTTCTTT
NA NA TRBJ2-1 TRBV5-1 CASSLETRGDEQFF TGCGCCAGCAGCTTGGAGACTAGGGGCGATGAGCAGTTCTTC
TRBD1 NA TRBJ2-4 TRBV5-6 CASSLGTGPNIQYF TGTGCCAGCAGCTTAGGGACAGGGCCAAACATTCAGTACTTC
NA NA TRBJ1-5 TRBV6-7 CASSPRVGQPQHF TGTGCCAGCAGTCCCAGGGTCGGTCAGCCCCAGCATTTT
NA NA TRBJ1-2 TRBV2 CASRGDTGWSGYTF TGTGCCAGCAGGGGTGACACCGGTTGGTCAGGCTACACCTTC
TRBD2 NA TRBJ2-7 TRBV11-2 CASSLDRVAGVYEQYF TGTGCCAGCAGCTTAGATCGGGTAGCGGGAGTCTACGAGCAGTACTTC
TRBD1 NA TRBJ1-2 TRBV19 CASSTPGGNYGYTF TGTGCCAGTAGTACCCCAGGGGGCAACTATGGCTACACCTTC
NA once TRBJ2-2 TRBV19 CASSTGRLNTGELFF TGTGCCAGCAGCACGGGGAGGTTGAACACCGGGGAGCTGTTTTTT
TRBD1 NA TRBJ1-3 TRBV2 CAGRTGGLDRGNTIYF TGTGCCGGGAGGACAGGGGGCTTAGATCGGGGAAACACCATATATTTT
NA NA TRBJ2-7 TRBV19 CASSPTGYEQYF TGTGCCAGTAGCCCGACAGGATACGAGCAGTACTTC
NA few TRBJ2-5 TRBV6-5 CASSLSNGLGGTQYF TGTGCCAGCAGTTTGTCCAATGGACTAGGGGGGACCCAGTACTTC
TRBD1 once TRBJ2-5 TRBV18 CASSPITGGAGETQYF TGTGCCAGCTCACCCATAACAGGGGGCGCAGGAGAGACCCAGTACTTC
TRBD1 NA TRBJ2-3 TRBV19 CASSIGNRGTDTQYF TGTGCCAGTAGTATCGGTAACAGGGGAACAGATACGCAGTATTTT
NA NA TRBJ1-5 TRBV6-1 CASSEKREGSQPQHF TGTGCCAGCAGTGAAAAGAGGGAGGGGTCGCAGCCCCAGCATTTT
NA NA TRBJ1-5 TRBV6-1 CASSGGGPGQPQHF TGTGCCAGCAGTGGGGGGGGGCCCGGACAGCCCCAGCATTTT
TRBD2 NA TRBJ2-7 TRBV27 CASSYGGGRGRSYEQYF TGTGCCAGCAGCTACGGCGGGGGGAGGGGCCGCTCCTACGAGCAGTACTTC
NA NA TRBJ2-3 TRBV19 CASVSRADTQYF TGTGCCAGTGTATCTCGGGCAGATACGCAGTATTTT
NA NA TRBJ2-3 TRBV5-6 CASSRARERHTPHTDTQYF TGTGCCAGCAGCCGGGCTCGTGAGCGGCACACCCCGCACACAGATACGCAGTATTTT
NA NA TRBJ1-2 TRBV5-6 CASSLGGGYTF TGTGCCAGCAGCTTGGGAGGGGGCTACACCTTC
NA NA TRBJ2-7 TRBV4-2 CASSQEGTSYEQYF TGTGCCAGCAGCCAAGAGGGGACTTCATACGAGCAGTACTTC
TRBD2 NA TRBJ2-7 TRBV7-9 CASSNLAGRDPYEQYF TGTGCCAGCAGCAACCTAGCGGGACGGGACCCATACGAGCAGTACTTC
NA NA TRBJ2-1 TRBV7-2 CASSLGSGLIYNEQFF TGTGCCAGCAGCTTAGGCAGCGGGCTAATCTACAATGAGCAGTTCTTC
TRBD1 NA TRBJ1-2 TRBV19 CASSRDRDYLDGYTF TGTGCCAGTAGTAGGGACAGGGACTACCTTGATGGCTACACCTTC
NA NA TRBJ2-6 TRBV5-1 CASSLASSGANVLTF TGCGCCAGCAGCTTGGCGAGCTCTGGGGCCAACGTCCTGACTTTC
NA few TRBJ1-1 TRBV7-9 CASSLAGAGNTEAFF TGTGCCAGCAGCTTAGCAGGCGCGGGGAACACTGAAGCTTTCTTT
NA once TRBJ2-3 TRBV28 CASKGQGGYTQYF TGTGCCAGCAAAGGGCAGGGTGGATATACGCAGTATTTT
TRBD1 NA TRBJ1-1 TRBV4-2 CASSQAGETGGSTEAFF TGTGCCAGCAGCCAAGCCGGCGAGACAGGGGGGAGCACTGAAGCTTTCTTT
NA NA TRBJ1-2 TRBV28 CASSSPPGREGYGYTF TGTGCCAGCAGTTCTCCCCCAGGACGGGAAGGCTATGGCTACACCTTC
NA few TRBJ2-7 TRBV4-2 CASSQGGNSYEQYF TGTGCCAGCAGCCAAGGAGGGAACTCCTACGAGCAGTACTTC
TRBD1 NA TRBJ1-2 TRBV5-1 CASSLSDRGLGDYGYTF TGCGCCAGCAGCCTTTCGGACAGGGGGCTTGGGGACTATGGCTACACCTTC
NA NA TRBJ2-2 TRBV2 CASSVRGVGELFF TGTGCCAGCAGTGTTCGGGGTGTCGGGGAGCTGTTTTTT
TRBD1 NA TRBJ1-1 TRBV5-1 CASSLPWTGDKNTEAFF TGCGCCAGCAGCTTGCCCTGGACAGGGGATAAGAACACTGAAGCTTTCTTT
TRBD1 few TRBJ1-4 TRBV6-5 CASRKDRRNEKLFF TGTGCCAGCAGGAAGGACAGGCGAAATGAAAAACTGTTTTTT
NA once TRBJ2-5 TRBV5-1 CASSFGETQYF TGCGCCAGCAGCTTCGGAGAGACCCAGTACTTC
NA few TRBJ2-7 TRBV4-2 CASSQDGKGVKPYEQYF TGTGCCAGCAGCCAAGACGGAAAGGGGGTAAAGCCCTACGAGCAGTACTTC
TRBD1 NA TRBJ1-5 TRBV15 CATSTRTGSQPQHF TGTGCCACCAGCACACGGACAGGTAGTCAGCCCCAGCATTTT
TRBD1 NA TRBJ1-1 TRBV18 CASSRGLTGGSTEAFF TGTGCCAGCTCACGGGGGTTAACAGGGGGCAGCACTGAAGCTTTCTTT
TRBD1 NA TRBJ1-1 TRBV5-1 CASSLEGARTEAFF TGCGCCAGCAGCCTAGAGGGGGCGCGAACTGAAGCTTTCTTT
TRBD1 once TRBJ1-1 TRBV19 CASSIDLRTGAEEAFF TGTGCCAGTAGTATAGATTTGAGGACAGGGGCCGAAGAAGCTTTCTTT
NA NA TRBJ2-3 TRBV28 CASSFSAGRTDTQYF TGTGCCAGCAGTTTCTCGGCAGGGAGGACAGATACGCAGTATTTT
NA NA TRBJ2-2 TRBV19 CASRVRGRSGTGELFF TGTGCCAGTAGGGTTCGGGGGAGGTCGGGCACCGGGGAGCTGTTTTTT
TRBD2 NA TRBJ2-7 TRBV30 CAWSTGTSGGVEQYF TGTGCCTGGAGTACCGGGACTAGCGGGGGGGTAGAGCAGTACTTC
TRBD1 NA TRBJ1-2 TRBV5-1 CASRGRTGVSGGYTF TGCGCCAGCAGAGGCCGGACAGGGGTGTCAGGAGGCTACACCTTC